Shown below are 5 T cell receptor beta chains from a single sample sequenced in a study of CD8 T cells in ankylosing spondylitis. Points from the study as a whole: Made up of several highly homologous variants, a TCR beta motif appeared characteristic of ankylosing spondylitis blood.

TCRdb reanalysed the 5' RACE reads using MiXCR and keeps one entry per CDR3 protein. The sample lists under 950,000 distinct CDR3 sequences; roughly 19% were seen once. Antigens for these TCRs are unknown. Sequencing was performed on blood, either unsorted or a sorted T cell fraction (not recorded which). The receptors originated from a male donor with ankylosing spondylitis.

J is TRBJ2-1 and V is TRBV9; D not resolved. V was trimmed by 0 bases and J by 10 bases, leaving 11 bases between them. This CDR3 region has 13 residues. Per germline, CDR1 SGDLS and CDR2 YYNGEE. This CDR3 reads CASSVDSGVEQFF. DNA of the CDR3: TGTGCCAGCAGCGTAGACTCAGGAGTCGAGCAGTTCTTC.

The V call is TRBV6-2 or TRBV6-3, the J call TRBJ2-1; no reliable D call. The CDR3 totals 20 residues. The ends were cut back, 0 bases at V and 0 bases at J, with 21 bases in the middle. CDR1 is MNHEY and CDR2 is SVGEGT in the germline V gene. CDR3 sequence (DNA): TGTGCCAGCAGTTACTCGGCGTCTCGCAGATTACCTTTCTCCTACAATGAGCAGTTCTTC. It specifies CASSYSASRRLPFSYNEQFF.

For this clonotype: One end of the junction fails to match germline, which may point to a read error. This sequence joins TRBV7-9 and TRBJ1-1; the D gene is possibly TRBD1 (6 bases). CDR3 length: 14 amino acids. CDR1 is SEHNR, CDR2 FQNEAQ, per germline (reference sequence). The CDR3 nucleotides are TGTGCCAGCAGCCACACTACAGGGAACGCTGAAGCTTTCTTT. Its protein product is CASSHTTGNAEAFF.

The genes are TRBV30 and TRBJ2-1; D remains ambiguous. This CDR3 contains 10 residues. Per germline, CDR1 GTSNPN and CDR2 SVGIG (reference sequence). Trimming took off 4 bases at V and 10 bases at J, with 8 bases between the two ends. The CDR3 loop is CAWKRNEQFF. The CDR3 nucleotides are TGTGCCTGGAAGAGGAACGAGCAGTTCTTC. Together with reference TRBV30 and TRBJ2-1, the CDR3 gives the full variable domain: SQTIHQWPATLVQPVGSPLSLECTVEGTSNPNLYWYRQAAGRGLQLLFYSVGIGQISSEVPQNLSASRPQDRQFILSSKKLLLSDSGFYLCAWKRNEQFFGPGTRLTVL.

The chain joins TRBV12-3 or TRBV12-4 to TRBJ2-1, with TRBD2 matching over 10 bases. J lost 9 bases, V lost 6 bases, and 11 bases had no gene match. The CDR3 is 15 residues long. Here the CDR3 reads CASSPTSGTGGEQFF. The DNA for the CDR3 is TGTGCCAGCAGCCCTACTAGCGGGACGGGGGGTGAGCAGTTCTTC.